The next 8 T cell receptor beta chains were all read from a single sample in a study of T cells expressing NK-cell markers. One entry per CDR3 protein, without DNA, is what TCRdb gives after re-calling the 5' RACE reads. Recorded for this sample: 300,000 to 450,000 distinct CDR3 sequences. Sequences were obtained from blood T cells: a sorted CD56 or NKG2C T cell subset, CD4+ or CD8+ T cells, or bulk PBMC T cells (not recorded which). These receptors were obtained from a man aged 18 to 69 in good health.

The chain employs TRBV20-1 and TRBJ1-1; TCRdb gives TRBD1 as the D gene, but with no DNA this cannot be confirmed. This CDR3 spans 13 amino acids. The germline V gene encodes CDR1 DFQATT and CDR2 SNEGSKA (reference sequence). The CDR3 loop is CSARRDHNTEAFF.

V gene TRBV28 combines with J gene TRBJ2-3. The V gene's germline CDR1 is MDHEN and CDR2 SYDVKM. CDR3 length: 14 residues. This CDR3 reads CASSLQTSADTQYF.

The CDR3 spells CSVGGRGTVANYGYTF. This chain joins TRBV29-1 and TRBJ1-2; without DNA, the TCRdb call of TRBD1 cannot be checked. Germline V gene data show CDR1 as SQVTM and CDR2 as ANQGSEA. The CDR3 has 16 residues.

CDR3: CATSKTQKSLHGYTF. The chain employs TRBV15 and TRBJ1-2. CDR1 LNHNV and CDR2 YYDKDF come from the germline V gene (reference sequence). This CDR3 has 15 amino acids. The complete variable domain, with remaining parts taken from reference TRBV15 and TRBJ1-2, reads DAMVIQNPRYQVTQFGKPVTLSCSQTLNHNVMYWYQQKSSQAPKLLFHYYDKDFNNEADTPDNFQSRRPNTSFCFLDIRSPGLGDTAMYLCATSKTQKSLHGYTFGSGTRLTVV.

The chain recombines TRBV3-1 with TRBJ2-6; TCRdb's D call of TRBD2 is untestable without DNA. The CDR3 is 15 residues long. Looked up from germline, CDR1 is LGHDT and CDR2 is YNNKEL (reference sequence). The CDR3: CASSQRGQEANVLTF.

The chain's CDR3 is CASQSGRDRPYNEQFF. The rearrangement uses TRBV18 and TRBJ2-1; the D call of TRBD1 rests on TCRdb alone, since no DNA is present to check it. CDR1 is KGHSH, CDR2 LQKENI, per germline. The length of the CDR3 is 16 residues.

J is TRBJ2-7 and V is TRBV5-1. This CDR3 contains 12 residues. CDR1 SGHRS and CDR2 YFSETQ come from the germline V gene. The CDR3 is CASSLEGYEQYF.

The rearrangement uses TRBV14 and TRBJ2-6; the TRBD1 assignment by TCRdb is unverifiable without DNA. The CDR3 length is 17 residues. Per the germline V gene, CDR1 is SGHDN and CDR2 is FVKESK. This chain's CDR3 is CASSPGQGKAGANVLTF.